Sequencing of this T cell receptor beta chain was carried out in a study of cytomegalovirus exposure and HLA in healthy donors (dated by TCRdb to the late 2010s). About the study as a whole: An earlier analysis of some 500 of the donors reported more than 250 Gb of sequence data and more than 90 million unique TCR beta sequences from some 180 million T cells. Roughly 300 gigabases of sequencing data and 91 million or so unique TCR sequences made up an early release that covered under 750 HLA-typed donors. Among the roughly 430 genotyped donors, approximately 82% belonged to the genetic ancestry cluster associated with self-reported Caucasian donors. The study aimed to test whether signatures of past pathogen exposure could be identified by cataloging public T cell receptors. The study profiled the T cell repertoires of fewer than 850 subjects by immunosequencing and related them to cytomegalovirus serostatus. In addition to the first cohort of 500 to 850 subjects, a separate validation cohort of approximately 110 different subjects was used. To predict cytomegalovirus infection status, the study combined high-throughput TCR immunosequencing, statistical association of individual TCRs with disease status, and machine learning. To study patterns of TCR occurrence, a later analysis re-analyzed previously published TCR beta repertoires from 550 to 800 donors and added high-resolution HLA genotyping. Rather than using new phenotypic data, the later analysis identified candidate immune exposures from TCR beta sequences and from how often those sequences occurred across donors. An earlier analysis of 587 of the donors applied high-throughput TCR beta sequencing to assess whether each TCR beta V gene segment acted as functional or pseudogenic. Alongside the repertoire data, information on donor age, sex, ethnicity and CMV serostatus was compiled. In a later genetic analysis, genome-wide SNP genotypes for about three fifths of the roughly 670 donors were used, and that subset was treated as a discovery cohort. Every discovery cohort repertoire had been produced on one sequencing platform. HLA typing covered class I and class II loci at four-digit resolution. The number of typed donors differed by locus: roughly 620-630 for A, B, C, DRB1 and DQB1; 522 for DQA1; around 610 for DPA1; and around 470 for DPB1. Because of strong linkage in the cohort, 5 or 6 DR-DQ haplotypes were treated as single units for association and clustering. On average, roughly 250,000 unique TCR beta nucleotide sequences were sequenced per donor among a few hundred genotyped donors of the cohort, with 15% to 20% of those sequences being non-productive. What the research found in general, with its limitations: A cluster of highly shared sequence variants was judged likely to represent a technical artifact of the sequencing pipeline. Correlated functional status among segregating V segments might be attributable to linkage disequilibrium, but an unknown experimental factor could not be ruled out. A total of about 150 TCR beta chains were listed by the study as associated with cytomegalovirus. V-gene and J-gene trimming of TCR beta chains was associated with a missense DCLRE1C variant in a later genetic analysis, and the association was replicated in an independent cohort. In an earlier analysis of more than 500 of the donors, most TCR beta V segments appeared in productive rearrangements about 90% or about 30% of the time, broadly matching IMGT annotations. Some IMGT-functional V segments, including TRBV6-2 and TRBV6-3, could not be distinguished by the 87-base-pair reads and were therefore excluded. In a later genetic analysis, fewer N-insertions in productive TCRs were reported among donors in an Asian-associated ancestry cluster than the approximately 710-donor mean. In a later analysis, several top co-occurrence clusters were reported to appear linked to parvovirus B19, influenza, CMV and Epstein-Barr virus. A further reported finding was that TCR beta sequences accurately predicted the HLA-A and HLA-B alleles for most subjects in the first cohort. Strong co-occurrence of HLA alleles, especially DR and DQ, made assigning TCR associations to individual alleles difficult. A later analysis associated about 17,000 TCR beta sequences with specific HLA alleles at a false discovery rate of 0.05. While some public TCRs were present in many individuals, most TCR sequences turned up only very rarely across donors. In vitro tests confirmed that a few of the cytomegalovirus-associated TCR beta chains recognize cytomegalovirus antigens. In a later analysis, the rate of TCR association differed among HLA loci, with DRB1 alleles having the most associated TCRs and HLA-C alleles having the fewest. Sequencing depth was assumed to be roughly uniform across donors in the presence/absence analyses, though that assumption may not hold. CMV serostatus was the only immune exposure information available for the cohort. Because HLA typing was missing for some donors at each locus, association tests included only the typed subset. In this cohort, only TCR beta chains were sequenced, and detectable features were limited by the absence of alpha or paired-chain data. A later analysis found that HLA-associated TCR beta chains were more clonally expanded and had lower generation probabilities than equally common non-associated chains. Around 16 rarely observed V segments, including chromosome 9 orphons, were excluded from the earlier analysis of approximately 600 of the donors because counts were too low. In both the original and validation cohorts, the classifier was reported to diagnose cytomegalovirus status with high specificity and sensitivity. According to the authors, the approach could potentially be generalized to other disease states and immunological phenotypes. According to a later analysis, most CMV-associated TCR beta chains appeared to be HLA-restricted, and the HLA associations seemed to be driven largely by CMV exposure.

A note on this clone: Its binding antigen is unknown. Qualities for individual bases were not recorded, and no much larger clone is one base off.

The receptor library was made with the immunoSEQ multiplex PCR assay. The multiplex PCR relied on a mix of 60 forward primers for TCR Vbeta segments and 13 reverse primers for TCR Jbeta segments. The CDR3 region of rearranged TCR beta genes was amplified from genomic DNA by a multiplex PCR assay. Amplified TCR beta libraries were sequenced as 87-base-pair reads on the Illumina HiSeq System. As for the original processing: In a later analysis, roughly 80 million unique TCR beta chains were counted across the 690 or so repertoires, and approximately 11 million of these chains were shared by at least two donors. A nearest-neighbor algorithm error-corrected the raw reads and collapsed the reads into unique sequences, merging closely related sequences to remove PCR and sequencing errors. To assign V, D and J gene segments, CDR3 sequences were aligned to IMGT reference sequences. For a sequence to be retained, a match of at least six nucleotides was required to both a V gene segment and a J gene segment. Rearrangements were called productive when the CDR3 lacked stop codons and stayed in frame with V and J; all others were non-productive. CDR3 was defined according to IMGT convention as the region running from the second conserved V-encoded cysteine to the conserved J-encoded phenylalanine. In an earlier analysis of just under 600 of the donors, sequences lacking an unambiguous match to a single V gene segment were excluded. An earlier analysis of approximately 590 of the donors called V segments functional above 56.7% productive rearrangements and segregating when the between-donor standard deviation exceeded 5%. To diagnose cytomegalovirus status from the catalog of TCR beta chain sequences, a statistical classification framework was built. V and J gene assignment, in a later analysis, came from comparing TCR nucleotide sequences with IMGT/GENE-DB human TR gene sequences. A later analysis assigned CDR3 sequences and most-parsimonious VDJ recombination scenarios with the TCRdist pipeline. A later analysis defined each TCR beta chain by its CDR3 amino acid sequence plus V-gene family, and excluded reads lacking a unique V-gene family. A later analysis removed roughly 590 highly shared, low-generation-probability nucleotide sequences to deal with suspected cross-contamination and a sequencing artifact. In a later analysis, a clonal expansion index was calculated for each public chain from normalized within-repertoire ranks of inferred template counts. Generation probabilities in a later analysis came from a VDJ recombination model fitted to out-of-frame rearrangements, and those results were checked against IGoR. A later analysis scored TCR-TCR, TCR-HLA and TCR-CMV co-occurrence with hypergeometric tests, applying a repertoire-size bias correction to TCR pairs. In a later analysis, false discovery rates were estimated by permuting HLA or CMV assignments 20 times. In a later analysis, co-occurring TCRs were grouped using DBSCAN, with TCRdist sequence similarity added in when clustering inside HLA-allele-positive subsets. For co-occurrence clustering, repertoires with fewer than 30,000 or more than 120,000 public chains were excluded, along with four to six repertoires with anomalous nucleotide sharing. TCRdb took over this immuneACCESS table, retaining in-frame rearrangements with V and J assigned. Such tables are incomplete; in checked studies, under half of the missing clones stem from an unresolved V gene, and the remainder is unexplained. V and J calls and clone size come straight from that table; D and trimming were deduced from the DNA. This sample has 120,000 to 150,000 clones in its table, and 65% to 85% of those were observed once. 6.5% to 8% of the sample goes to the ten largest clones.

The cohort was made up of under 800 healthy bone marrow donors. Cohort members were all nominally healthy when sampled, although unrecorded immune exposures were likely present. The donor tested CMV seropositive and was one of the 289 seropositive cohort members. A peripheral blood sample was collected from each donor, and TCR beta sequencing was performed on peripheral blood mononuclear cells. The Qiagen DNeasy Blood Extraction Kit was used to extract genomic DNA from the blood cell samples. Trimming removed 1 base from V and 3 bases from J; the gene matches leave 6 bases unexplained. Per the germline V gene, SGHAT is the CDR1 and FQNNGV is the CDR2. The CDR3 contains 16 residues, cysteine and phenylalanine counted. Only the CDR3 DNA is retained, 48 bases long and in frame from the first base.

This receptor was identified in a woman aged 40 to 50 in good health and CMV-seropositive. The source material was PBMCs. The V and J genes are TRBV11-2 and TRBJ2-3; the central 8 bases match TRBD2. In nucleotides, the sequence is TGTGCCAGCAGCTTAGTTTCCGGGGGGGCGACAGATACGCAGTATTTT. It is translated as CASSLVSGGATDTQYF.